This T cell receptor beta chain was obtained from a study of T cells after yellow fever vaccination. TCRdb reanalysed the 5' RACE reads using MiXCR and keeps one entry per CDR3 protein. The sample yields some 110,000 distinct CDR3 sequences, about 7% seen once. This clonotype was observed a single time. Germline CDR1 and CDR2: LGHDT and YNNKEL (reference sequence). The CDR3 consists of 14 residues. The V end was cut by 2 bases, the J end by 4 bases, with 11 bases between. This rearrangement joins TRBV3-1 to TRBJ1-2; D is possibly TRBD1 (6 bases). The TCR comes from a man between 18 and 35 years old who received the YFV17D yellow fever vaccine. The sample was CD4+ T cells sorted from PBMCs, taken more than 40 days after the first yellow fever vaccination. The CDR3 reads CASSQPGQIYGYTF. As DNA, the CDR3 is TGTGCCAGCAGCCAACCCGGACAGATCTATGGCTACACCTTC.